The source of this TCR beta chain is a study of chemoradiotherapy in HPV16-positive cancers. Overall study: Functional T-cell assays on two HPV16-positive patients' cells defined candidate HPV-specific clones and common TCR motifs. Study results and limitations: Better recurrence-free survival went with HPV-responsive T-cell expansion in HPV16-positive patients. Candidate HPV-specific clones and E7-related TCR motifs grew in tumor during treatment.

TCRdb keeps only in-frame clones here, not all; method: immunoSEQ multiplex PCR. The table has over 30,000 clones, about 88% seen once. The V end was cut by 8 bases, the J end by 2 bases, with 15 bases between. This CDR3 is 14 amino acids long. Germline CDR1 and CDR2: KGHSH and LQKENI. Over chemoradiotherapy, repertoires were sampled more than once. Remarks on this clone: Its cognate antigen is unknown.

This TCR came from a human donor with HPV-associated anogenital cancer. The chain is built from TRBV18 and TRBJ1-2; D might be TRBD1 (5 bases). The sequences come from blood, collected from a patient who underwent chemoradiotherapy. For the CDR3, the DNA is TGTGCCAGCGCCCGGGACGTACAAAACTATGGCTACACCTTC. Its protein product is CASARDVQNYGYTF.